This T cell receptor beta chain comes out of a study of blood T cells in healthy people across ages. Looking at the study overall: T cells yielded about one barcoded beta molecule per two cells through template switching.

Per sample, extraction of total RNA gave at least 5.5 micrograms in every case. V was cut by 6 bases and J by 6 bases, with 21 bases left in between. The CDR3 consists of 16 residues. Per germline, CDR1 MNHNY and CDR2 SVGAGI (reference sequence). The table lists this clonotype with many counts. Through a sample-barcoded 5' primer and a J-beta primer mix, a second PCR was run for about 6 to 12 cycles. TCRdb called the 5' RACE reads again in MiXCR, with one record for every CDR3 protein. The table records roughly 900,000 distinct CDR3 sequences, roughly 52% of them present only once. This TCR was sampled from a man aged 25 to 40 in good health. Sequences were obtained from blood. The rearrangement joins TRBV6-6 to TRBJ2-1, with a tentative D call TRBD1 (6 bases). The CDR3 here is CASSPMRRTEVNEQFF. The CDR3 region has the DNA TGTGCCAGCAGCCCCATGCGGCGGACAGAGGTCAATGAGCAGTTCTTC.